The next 7 T cell receptor beta chains were all read from a single sample in a study of PD-1 blockade in mismatch repair-deficient tumors (dated by TCRdb to between 2016 and 2019). The library was prepared using the immunoSEQ multiplex PCR assay. As stored in TCRdb, this immuneACCESS dataset retains in-frame rearrangements with V and J assigned. A fraction of the clones does not appear; measured against another copy, unresolved V genes explain less than half of the discrepancy, and the remainder lacks a known reason. Present in this sample are 100,000 to 150,000 clones, more than 85% of which were seen just once. About 14% of the sample comes from the top ten. The source material was peripheral blood, sampled 44 weeks after starting pembrolizumab. The receptors come from an adult with mismatch repair-deficient cancer.

The chain uses TRBV6-5 and TRBJ1-5, with TRBD1 matching 8 bases. The CDR3 spans 15 residues. CDR1 MNHEY and CDR2 SVGAGI come from the germline V gene. With 6 bases clipped from V and 0 bases from J, the junction kept 4 bases outside the gene matches. This CDR3 reads CASRYRGDSNQPQHF. CDR3 coding DNA: TGTGCCAGCAGGTACAGGGGGGATAGCAATCAGCCCCAGCATTTT.

The rearrangement joins TRBV5-1 to TRBJ2-7; 9 bases match TRBD1. This CDR3 has 17 amino acids. Trimming at V came to 0 bases and at J to 4 bases, leaving 11 bases not matched to a gene. Germline V CDR1 and CDR2: SGHRS, YFSETQ. The CDR3 sequence is CASSLAPPGQGNYEQYF. CDR3 sequence (DNA): TGCGCCAGCAGCTTGGCACCTCCGGGACAGGGAAATTACGAGCAGTACTTC.

V is TRBV5-8 and J is TRBJ1-4, with 12 bases matching TRBD1. Trimming removed 4 bases from V and 7 bases from J; junction bases left unmatched: 5. The germline V gene encodes CDR1 SGHTS and CDR2 YDEGEE. CDR3 size: 15 residues. The CDR3 reads CASSKGQGAVEKLFF. The DNA of the CDR3 is TGTGCCAGCAGCAAGGGACAGGGGGCCGTTGAAAAACTGTTTTTT. The whole variable domain, remainder taken from reference TRBV5-8 and TRBJ1-4, is EAGVTQSPTHLIKTRGQQATLRCSPISGHTSVYWYQQALGLGLQFLLWYDEGEERNRGNFPPRFSGRQFPNYSSELNVNALELEDSALYLCASSKGQGAVEKLFFGSGTQLSVL.

V and J are TRBV4-2 and TRBJ2-7; D is perhaps TRBD1 (7 bases). Germline values: CDR1 LGHNA, CDR2 YNFKEQ. The CDR3 is 15 residues long. Trimming pared 2 bases from V and 7 bases from J, leaving 18 bases between. DNA for the CDR3: TGTGCCAGCAGCCAAACTCCGGCAGGGGGAGGAGAGCAGTACTTC. Amino acid sequence: CASSQTPAGGGEQYF.

The gene calls are TRBV6-1 and TRBJ2-7, with D unresolved. Trimming cost V 3 bases and J 3 bases, with 15 bases left between them. The germline CDR1 and CDR2 sequences are MNHNS and SASEGT. The CDR3 extends over 15 amino acids. CDR3 protein: CASSDIGSSNYEQYF. CDR3 sequence (DNA): TGTGCCAGCAGTGATATTGGCAGCAGCAACTACGAGCAGTACTTC.

The chain is built from TRBV11-2 and TRBJ2-4; D not certain. CDR1 is SGHAT and CDR2 is FQNNGV in the germline V gene. Trimming cost V 1 base and J 0 bases, with 10 bases left between them. This CDR3 spans 16 amino acids. CDR3 DNA: TGTGCCAGCAGCTTAGGCTACCGTCTAGCCAAAAACATTCAGTACTTC. This translates into CASSLGYRLAKNIQYF. The full variable domain, completed using reference TRBV11-2 and TRBJ2-4, is EAGVAQSPRYKIIEKRQSVAFWCNPISGHATLYWYQQILGQGPKLLIQFQNNGVVDDSQLPKDRFSAERLKGVDSTLKIQPAKLEDSAVYLCASSLGYRLAKNIQYFGAGTRLSVL.

This chain uses TRBV7-6 with TRBJ2-1; D is unresolved. The CDR3 runs to 15 residues. Germline-derived CDR1 and CDR2 are SGHVS and FNYEAQ. V dropped 1 base and J dropped 5 bases, with 12 bases sitting between them. DNA of the CDR3: TGTGCCAGCAGCTTAGAAGCCTCCCCCCACAATGAGCAGTTCTTC. Amino acid sequence: CASSLEASPHNEQFF.